Given below is one T cell receptor beta chain in context. The antigen remains unidentified. Different DNA sequences within this sample yield the same CDR3. This sample is drawn from a study of shared clonotypes between healthy human individuals. In the study overall: Ranging from 18 to 49 in age, donors were a couple of women and a few men. The study used three CD4 naive, three CD4 memory, two CD8 naive and one CD8 memory plate per donor. Study-level points and caveats: Only blood was sampled, and tissue TCR repertoires likely differ from blood ones.

Profiling relied on immunoSEQ multiplex PCR, and the TCRdb table lists in-frame clones only, not all of them. The sample shows roughly 2 million clones, 95% of them seen only once. V lost 0 bases and J lost 1, with 6 bases in between. This CDR3 spans 14 amino acids. CDR1 is SEHNR, CDR2 FQNEAQ, per germline (reference sequence). The receptor comes from a man between 18 and 35 years old in good health. V and J are TRBV7-9 and TRBJ1-2; D remains ambiguous. Sequencing was performed on naive CD4+ T cells sorted from blood. Subset in this sample: CD45RA+ positively selected. The CDR3 DNA sequence: TGTGCCAGCAGCTTAGCAACAGTTAACTATGGCTACACCTTC. Its protein is CASSLATVNYGYTF.